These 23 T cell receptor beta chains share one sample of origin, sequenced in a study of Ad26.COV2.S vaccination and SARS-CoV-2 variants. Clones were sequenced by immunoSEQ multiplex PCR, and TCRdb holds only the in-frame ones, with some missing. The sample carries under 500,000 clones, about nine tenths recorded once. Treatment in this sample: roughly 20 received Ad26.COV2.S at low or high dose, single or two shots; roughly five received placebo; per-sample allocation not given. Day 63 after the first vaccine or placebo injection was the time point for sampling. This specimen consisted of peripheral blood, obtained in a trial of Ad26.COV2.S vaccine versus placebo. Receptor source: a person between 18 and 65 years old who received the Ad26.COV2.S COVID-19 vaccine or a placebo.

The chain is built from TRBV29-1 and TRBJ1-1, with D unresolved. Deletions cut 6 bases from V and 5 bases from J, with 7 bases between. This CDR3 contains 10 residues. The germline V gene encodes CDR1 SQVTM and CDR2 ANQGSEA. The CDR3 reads CSVRKTEAFF. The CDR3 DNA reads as TGCAGCGTGAGGAAGACTGAAGCTTTCTTT.

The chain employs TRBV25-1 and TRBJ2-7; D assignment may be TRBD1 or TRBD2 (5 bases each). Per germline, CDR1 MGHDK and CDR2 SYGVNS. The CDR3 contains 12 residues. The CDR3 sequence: CAGTCLSYEQYF. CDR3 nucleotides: TGTGCTGGGACGTGCCTCTCCTACGAGCAGTACTTC.

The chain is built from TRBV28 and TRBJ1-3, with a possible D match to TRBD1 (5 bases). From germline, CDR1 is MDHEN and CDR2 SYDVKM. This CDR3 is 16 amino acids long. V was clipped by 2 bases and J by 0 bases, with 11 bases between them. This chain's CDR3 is CASSLGWTRSGNTIYF. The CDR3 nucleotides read TGTGCCAGCAGTTTAGGTTGGACACGCTCTGGAAACACCATATATTTT. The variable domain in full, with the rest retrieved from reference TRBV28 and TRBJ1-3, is DVKVTQSSRYLVKRTGEKVFLECVQDMDHENMFWYRQDPGLGLRLIYFSYDVKMKEKGDIPEGYSVSREKKERFSLILESASTNQTSMYLCASSLGWTRSGNTIYFGEGSWLTVV.

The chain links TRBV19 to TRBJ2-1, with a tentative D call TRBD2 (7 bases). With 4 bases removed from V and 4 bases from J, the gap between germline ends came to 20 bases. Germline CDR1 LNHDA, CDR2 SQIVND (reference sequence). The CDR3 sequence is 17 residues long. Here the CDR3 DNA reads TGTGCCAGTAGTACGCCTGGGGGGCGGGGGCCGTACAATGAGCAGTTCTTC. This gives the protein CASSTPGGRGPYNEQFF.

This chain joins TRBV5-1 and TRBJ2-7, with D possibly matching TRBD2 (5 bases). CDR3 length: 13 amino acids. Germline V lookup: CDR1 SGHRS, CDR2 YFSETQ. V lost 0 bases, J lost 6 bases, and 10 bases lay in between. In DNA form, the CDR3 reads TGCGCCAGCAGCTTGGTCTTCGGGATCGAGCAGTACTTC. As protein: CASSLVFGIEQYF. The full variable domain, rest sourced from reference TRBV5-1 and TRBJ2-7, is KAGVTQTPRYLIKTRGQQVTLSCSPISGHRSVSWYQQTPGQGLQFLFEYFSETQRNKGNFPGRFSGRQFSNSRSEMNVSTLELGDSALYLCASSLVFGIEQYFGPGTRLTVT.

DNA for the CDR3: TGTGCCAGCAGCTTGATAGGGGGCCCAGATACGCAGTATTTT. Its protein product is CASSLIGGPDTQYF. The chain is built from TRBV5-4 and TRBJ2-3; TRBD1 matches 7 bases. From germline, CDR1 is SGHNT and CDR2 YYREEE (reference sequence). The CDR3 length is 14 residues. With V trimmed by 1 base and J by 4 bases, 3 bases remained unmatched.

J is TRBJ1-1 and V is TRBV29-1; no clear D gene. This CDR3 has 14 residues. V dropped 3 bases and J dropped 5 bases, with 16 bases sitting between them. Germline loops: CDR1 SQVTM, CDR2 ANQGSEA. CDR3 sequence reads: CSVELVAARTEAFF. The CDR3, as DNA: TGCAGCGTTGAGTTGGTAGCGGCAAGGACTGAAGCTTTCTTT.

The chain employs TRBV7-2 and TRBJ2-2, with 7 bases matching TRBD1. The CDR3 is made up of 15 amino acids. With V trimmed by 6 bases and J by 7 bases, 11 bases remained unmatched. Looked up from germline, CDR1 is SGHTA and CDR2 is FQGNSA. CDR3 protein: CASRRTGYNGGELFF. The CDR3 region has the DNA TGTGCCAGCAGACGGACAGGCTACAACGGCGGGGAGCTGTTTTTT.

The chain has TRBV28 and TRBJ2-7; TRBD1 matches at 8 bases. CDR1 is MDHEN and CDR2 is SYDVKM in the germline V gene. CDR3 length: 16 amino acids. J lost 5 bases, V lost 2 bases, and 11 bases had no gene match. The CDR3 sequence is CASSLPGQGPSHEQYF. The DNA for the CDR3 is TGTGCCAGCAGTTTACCCGGACAGGGTCCATCCCACGAGCAGTACTTC.

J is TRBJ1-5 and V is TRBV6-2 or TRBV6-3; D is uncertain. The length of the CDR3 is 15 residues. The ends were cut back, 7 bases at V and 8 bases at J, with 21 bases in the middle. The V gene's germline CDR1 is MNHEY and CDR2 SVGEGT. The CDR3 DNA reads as TGTGCCAGCACCCCCAGCCGAATGGCCTTCGAGCCCCAGCATTTT. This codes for CASTPSRMAFEPQHF.

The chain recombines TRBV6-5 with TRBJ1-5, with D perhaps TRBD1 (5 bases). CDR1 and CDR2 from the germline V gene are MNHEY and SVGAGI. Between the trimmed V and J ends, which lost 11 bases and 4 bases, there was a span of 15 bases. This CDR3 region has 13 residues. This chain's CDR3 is CAPGHVENQPQHF. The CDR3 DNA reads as TGTGCCCCCGGACATGTTGAAAATCAGCCCCAGCATTTT.

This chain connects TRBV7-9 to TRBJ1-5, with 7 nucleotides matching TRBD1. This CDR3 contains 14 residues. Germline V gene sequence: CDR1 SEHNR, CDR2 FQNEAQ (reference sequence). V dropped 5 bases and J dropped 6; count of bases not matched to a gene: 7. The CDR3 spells CASSLDRAGQPQHF. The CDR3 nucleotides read TGTGCCAGCAGCCTCGACAGGGCAGGTCAGCCCCAGCATTTT.

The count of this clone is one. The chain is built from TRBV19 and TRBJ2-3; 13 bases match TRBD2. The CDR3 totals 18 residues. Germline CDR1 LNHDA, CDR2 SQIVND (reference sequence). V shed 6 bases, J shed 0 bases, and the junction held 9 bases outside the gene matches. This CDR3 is CASSRGTSGVTSTDTQYF. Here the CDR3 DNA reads TGTGCCAGTAGCAGAGGGACTAGCGGGGTGACTAGCACAGATACGCAGTATTTT.

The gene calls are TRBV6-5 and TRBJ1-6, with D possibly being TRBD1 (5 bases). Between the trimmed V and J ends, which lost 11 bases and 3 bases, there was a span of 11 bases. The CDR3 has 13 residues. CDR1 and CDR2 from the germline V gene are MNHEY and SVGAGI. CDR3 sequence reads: CAGGRGYNSPLHF. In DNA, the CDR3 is TGTGCCGGGGGAAGGGGCTATAATTCACCCCTCCACTTT.

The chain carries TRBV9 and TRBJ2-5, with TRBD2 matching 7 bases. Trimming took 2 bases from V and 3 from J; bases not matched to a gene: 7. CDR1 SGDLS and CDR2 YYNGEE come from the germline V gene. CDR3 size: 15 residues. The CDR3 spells CASSVGIAGEETQYF. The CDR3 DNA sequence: TGTGCCAGCAGCGTGGGGATCGCGGGGGAAGAGACCCAGTACTTC. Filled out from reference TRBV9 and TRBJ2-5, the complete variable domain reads DSGVTQTPKHLITATGQRVTLRCSPRSGDLSVYWYQQSLDQGLQFLIQYYNGEERAKGNILERFSAQQFPDLHSELNLSSLELGDSALYFCASSVGIAGEETQYFGPGTRLLVL.

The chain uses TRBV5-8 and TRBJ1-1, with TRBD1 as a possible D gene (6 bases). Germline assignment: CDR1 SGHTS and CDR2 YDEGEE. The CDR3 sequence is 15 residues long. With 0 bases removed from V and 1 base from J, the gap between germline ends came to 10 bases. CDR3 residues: CASSLDGGANTEAFF. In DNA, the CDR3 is TGTGCCAGCAGCTTGGATGGGGGGGCGAACACTGAAGCTTTCTTT.

The CDR3 region has the DNA TGTGCCAGCAGCTCAGCACCGAACTATGGCTACACCTTC. Its translation: CASSSAPNYGYTF. The chain combines TRBV7-9 with TRBJ1-2; no firm D call. Per germline, CDR1 SEHNR and CDR2 FQNEAQ (reference sequence). The CDR3 contains 13 residues. V lost 4 bases and J 2 bases, leaving 8 bases between the germline ends.

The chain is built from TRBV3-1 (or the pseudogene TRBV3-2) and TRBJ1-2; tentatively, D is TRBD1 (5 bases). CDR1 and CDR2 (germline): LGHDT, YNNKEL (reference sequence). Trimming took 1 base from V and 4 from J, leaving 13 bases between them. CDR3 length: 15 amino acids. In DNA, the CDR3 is TGTGCCAGCAGCCAAGGACAGAGGTTGGGCTATGGCTACACCTTC. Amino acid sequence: CASSQGQRLGYGYTF.

The CDR3 is CASSDEGGSYNEQFF. Written as DNA, the CDR3 is TGTGCCAGCAGTGACGAGGGGGGCTCCTACAATGAGCAGTTCTTC. The chain uses TRBV2 and TRBJ2-1; either TRBD1 or TRBD2 may fit D (6 bases each). Trimming removed 3 bases from V and 0 bases from J, with 9 bases in between. Germline loops: CDR1 SNHLY, CDR2 FYNNEI. The CDR3 covers 15 residues.

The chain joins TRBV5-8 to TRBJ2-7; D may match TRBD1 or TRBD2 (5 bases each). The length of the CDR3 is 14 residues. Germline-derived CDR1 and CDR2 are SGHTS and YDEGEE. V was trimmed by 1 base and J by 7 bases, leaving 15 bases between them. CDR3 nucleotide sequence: TGTGCCAGCAGCTTGTGGGACGGGGAGTGGGAGCAGTACTTC. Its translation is CASSLWDGEWEQYF.

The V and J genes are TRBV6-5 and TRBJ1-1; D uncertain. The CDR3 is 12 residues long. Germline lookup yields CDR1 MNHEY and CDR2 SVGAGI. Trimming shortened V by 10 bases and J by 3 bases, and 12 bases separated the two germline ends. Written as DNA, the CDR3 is TGTGCCACCCTTAGGTGGGACACTGAAGCTTTCTTT. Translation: CATLRWDTEAFF.

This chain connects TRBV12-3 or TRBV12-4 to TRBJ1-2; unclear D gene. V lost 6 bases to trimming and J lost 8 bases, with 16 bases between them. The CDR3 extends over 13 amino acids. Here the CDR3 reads CASSTSNYRGYTF. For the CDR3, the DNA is TGTGCCAGCAGCACATCAAACTACCGAGGCTACACCTTC.

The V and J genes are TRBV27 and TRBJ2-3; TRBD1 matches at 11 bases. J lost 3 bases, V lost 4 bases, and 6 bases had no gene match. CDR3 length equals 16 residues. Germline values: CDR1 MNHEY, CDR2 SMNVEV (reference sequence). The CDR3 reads CASSYGQGAGTDTQYF. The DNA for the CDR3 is TGTGCCAGCAGTTACGGACAGGGGGCAGGGACAGATACGCAGTATTTT.